What follows are 15 T cell receptor beta chains derived from one specimen sequenced in a study of PD-1 blockade in classical Hodgkin lymphoma. Every patient experienced relapse after autologous stem cell transplantation, and brentuximab vedotin exposure varied. Clones were read by immunoSEQ multiplex PCR, and TCRdb kept only the in-frame ones, dropping some. Among 90,000 to 100,000 clones listed, roughly 76% were seen once. Sequenced here: peripheral blood mononuclear cells (PBMCs), sampled before the second cycle of nivolumab. The receptor source for this set is a human donor with classical Hodgkin lymphoma.

The V call is TRBV19, the J call TRBJ1-1, with D possibly matching TRBD1 (5 bases). The CDR3 runs to 15 residues. Deletions cut 6 bases from V and 1 base from J, with 15 bases between. Germline values: CDR1 LNHDA, CDR2 SQIVND (reference sequence). In nucleotides, the CDR3 is TGTGCCAGTAGCTTCCCGACAGTTCCGAACACTGAAGCTTTCTTT. Translated, it gives CASSFPTVPNTEAFF.

The chain employs TRBV5-1 and TRBJ1-4; 7 nucleotides match TRBD1. V was pared by 4 bases and J by 5 bases, with 8 bases of the junction left unmatched. This CDR3 comprises 15 residues. Germline V gives CDR1 SGHRS, CDR2 YFSETQ. The CDR3 region is CASSRGDSKNEKLFF. As DNA, the CDR3 is TGCGCCAGCAGCAGGGGGGACAGCAAAAATGAAAAACTGTTTTTT.

This sequence joins TRBV30 and TRBJ2-2; TRBD2 is a possible D gene (5 bases). Per the germline V gene, CDR1 is GTSNPN and CDR2 is SVGIG (reference sequence). V lost 4 bases to trimming and J lost 2 bases, with 11 bases between them. This CDR3 region has 14 residues. The CDR3 sequence: CAWKSGKNTGELFF. Written as DNA, the CDR3 is TGTGCCTGGAAATCGGGGAAAAACACCGGGGAGCTGTTTTTT.

This rearrangement joins TRBV4-1 to TRBJ2-7, with 12 bases matching TRBD2. The CDR3 totals 16 residues. The junction had 10 bases not matched to a gene; V was cut back by 6 bases and J by 4 bases. Germline CDR1 is MGHRA and CDR2 is YSYEKL. CDR3 bases: TGCGCCAGCAGACTCTCAGGACTAGCGGGAATGTACGAGCAGTACTTC. Translating gives CASRLSGLAGMYEQYF.

This clone is a singleton in its sample. CDR3: CASSLSYQETQYF. Here the CDR3 DNA reads TGTGCCAGCAGCTTATCGTACCAAGAGACCCAGTACTTC. The chain recombines TRBV11-2 with TRBJ2-5, with no clear D. V shed 2 bases and J shed 0 bases, with 4 bases lying between them. This CDR3 region has 13 residues. The germline gives CDR1 SGHAT, CDR2 FQNNGV.

The V gene is TRBV6-5, the J gene TRBJ1-6, with D unclear. This CDR3 comprises 14 residues. Germline lookup yields CDR1 MNHEY and CDR2 SVGAGI. V lost 2 bases, J lost 4 bases, and 6 bases lay in between. The CDR3 nucleotides read TGTGCCAGCAGTTACGACGGATATAATTCACCCCTCCACTTT. This codes for CASSYDGYNSPLHF.

This clone appeared a single time. The rearrangement joins TRBV10-3 to TRBJ2-7; D gene ambiguous. This CDR3 is 15 amino acids long. CDR1 and CDR2 from the germline V gene are ENHRY and SYGVKD. V lost 6 bases and J 0 bases, leaving 15 bases between the germline ends. The CDR3 protein is CAIRDRDLGSYEQYF. CDR3 DNA: TGTGCCATCAGGGATAGGGATCTTGGCTCCTACGAGCAGTACTTC.

There are a few counts of this clone. The chain combines TRBV5-1 with TRBJ1-4; D is ambiguous. From germline, CDR1 is SGHRS and CDR2 YFSETQ. There are 15 residues in the CDR3. Trimming cost V 4 bases and J 8 bases, with 18 bases left between them. For the CDR3, the DNA is TGCGCCAGCAGCCCCCGGGTCAACCTAAAGGAAAAACTGTTTTTT. Its protein is CASSPRVNLKEKLFF. Full variable domain (remainder filled in from reference TRBV5-1 and TRBJ1-4): KAGVTQTPRYLIKTRGQQVTLSCSPISGHRSVSWYQQTPGQGLQFLFEYFSETQRNKGNFPGRFSGRQFSNSRSEMNVSTLELGDSALYLCASSPRVNLKEKLFFGSGTQLSVL.

The chain carries TRBV5-1 and TRBJ2-5; D is unresolved. This CDR3 is built from 13 residues. The germline V gene encodes CDR1 SGHRS and CDR2 YFSETQ. V was clipped by 4 bases and J by 1 base, with 8 bases between them. DNA of the CDR3: TGCGCCAGCAGCCTGAACCCCCAAGAGACCCAGTACTTC. Translating it yields CASSLNPQETQYF. Full variable domain (remainder filled in from reference TRBV5-1 and TRBJ2-5): KAGVTQTPRYLIKTRGQQVTLSCSPISGHRSVSWYQQTPGQGLQFLFEYFSETQRNKGNFPGRFSGRQFSNSRSEMNVSTLELGDSALYLCASSLNPQETQYFGPGTRLLVL.

The chain couples TRBV29-1 to TRBJ2-2; TRBD2 agrees at 9 bases. The CDR3 contains 16 residues. Germline V gene data show CDR1 as SQVTM and CDR2 as ANQGSEA. V lost 6 bases, J lost 0 bases, and 8 bases stayed unmatched. The chain's CDR3 is CSVATSSGANTGELFF. As DNA, the CDR3 is TGCAGCGTCGCAACCTCTAGCGGGGCGAACACCGGGGAGCTGTTTTTT.

A single count supports this clone. This sequence joins TRBV12-5 and TRBJ1-1; no firm D call. V dropped 6 bases and J dropped 4 bases, with 12 bases sitting between them. Germline-derived CDR1 and CDR2 are LGHNT and FRNRAP. The CDR3 is 13 amino acids. DNA of the CDR3: TGTGCTAGTGGCCTGACCGTGGGCACTGAAGCTTTCTTT. Its translation: CASGLTVGTEAFF. The full variable domain, in which reference TRBV12-5 and TRBJ1-1 provide the parts outside the CDR3, is DARVTQTPRHKVTEMGQEVTMRCQPILGHNTVFWYRQTMMQGLELLAYFRNRAPLDDSGMPKDRFSAEMPDATLATLKIQPSEPRDSAVYFCASGLTVGTEAFFGQGTRLTVV.

The chain links TRBV5-6 to TRBJ1-2; D is unresolved. V was pared by 4 bases and J by 7 bases, with 26 bases between. The length of the CDR3 is 17 residues. Germline V gene lookup returns CDR1 SGHDT and CDR2 YYEEEE. The CDR3 loop reads CASSLGTVFSPGSGYTF. The CDR3 DNA is TGTGCCAGCAGCCTTGGTACAGTATTTAGTCCGGGGAGTGGCTACACCTTC.

The table lists this clone with a few counts. V and J are TRBV30 and TRBJ1-1; D is ambiguous. V was shortened by 4 bases and J by 10 bases, with 10 bases between the two germline ends. CDR3 length: 10 amino acids. Germline V gene sequence: CDR1 GTSNPN, CDR2 SVGIG (reference sequence). Here the CDR3 reads CAWTGAGAFF. The DNA of the CDR3 is TGTGCCTGGACGGGCGCGGGAGCTTTCTTT.

This chain joins TRBV11-3 and TRBJ2-1; 12 bases fit TRBD2. Germline CDR1 reads SGHNT; CDR2 reads YENEEA. Trimming removed 1 base from V and 9 bases from J; junction bases left unmatched: 7. The CDR3 runs to 16 residues. The CDR3 DNA reads as TGTGCCAGCAGCTTAGGGCTAGCGGGAGGGCGAGGTGAGCAGTTCTTC. It is translated as CASSLGLAGGRGEQFF.

This chain joins TRBV5-4 and TRBJ2-7; the match to TRBD2 covers 9 bases. The CDR3 spans 17 residues. Germline CDR1 is SGHNT and CDR2 is YYREEE (reference sequence). With 3 bases clipped from V and 0 bases from J, the junction kept 10 bases outside the gene matches. The CDR3 sequence is CASSSGLAGRSSYEQYF. In DNA, the CDR3 is TGTGCCAGCAGCTCTGGGCTAGCGGGGAGAAGCTCCTACGAGCAGTACTTC.